A selection of T cell receptor beta chains follows, all from one sample in a study of liver allograft versus peripheral blood T cells. Using its own MiXCR run on the reads, TCRdb lists one record per CDR3 protein. The sample has around 1,600 distinct CDR3 sequences, approximately 16% seen once. These receptors originate from a human patient who had a liver transplant. The graft donor may be the source of some T cells. CDR3s leave out the opening cysteine and the closing phenylalanine or tryptophan.

CDR3 length: 13
J gene: TRBJ2-6
V gene: TRBV30
CDR3 protein: AWTKSPSGANVLT

CDR3 length: 11
J gene: TRBJ1-2
V gene: TRBV19
CDR3 protein: ASRPDLKYGYT

CDR3 length: 12
J gene: TRBJ2-2
V gene: TRBV27
CDR3 protein: ASSQGQITGELF

CDR3 length: 15
J gene: TRBJ1-2
V gene: TRBV4-3
CDR3 protein: ASSYAPSGRTGYGYT

CDR3 length: 13
J gene: TRBJ1-1
V gene: TRBV9
CDR3 protein: ASSVGPSRTTEAF

CDR3 length: 10
J gene: TRBJ1-5
V gene: TRBV18
CDR3 protein: ASSLEAGAQH

CDR3 length: 10
J gene: TRBJ1-2
V gene: TRBV20-1
CDR3 protein: RPWGRGYGYT

CDR3 length: 14
J gene: TRBJ1-2
V gene: TRBV20-1
CDR3 protein: SASQPTGRPRYGYT

CDR3 length: 15
J gene: TRBJ1-3
V gene: TRBV5-5
CDR3 protein: ASSYRTGGPHGNTIY

CDR3 length: 11
J gene: TRBJ2-7
V gene: TRBV10-3
CDR3 protein: AIKAGAYYEQY

CDR3 length: 13
J gene: TRBJ1-5
V gene: TRBV15
CDR3 protein: ATSRDPRPFRPQH

CDR3 length: 13
J gene: TRBJ2-1
V gene: TRBV14
CDR3 protein: ASSLSLAGGNEQF

CDR3 length: 12
J gene: TRBJ1-2
V gene: TRBV6-2/TRBV6-3
CDR3 protein: ASSPDGPGYGYT

CDR3 length: 15
J gene: TRBJ2-1
V gene: TRBV10-3
CDR3 protein: ATHLGRTSGGDDEQF

CDR3 length: 11
J gene: TRBJ2-6
V gene: TRBV18
CDR3 protein: ASSLSGANVLT

CDR3 length: 13
J gene: TRBJ1-2
V gene: TRBV5-6
CDR3 protein: ASSLGQGEHYGYT

CDR3 length: 12
J gene: TRBJ1-5
V gene: TRBV6-2/TRBV6-3
CDR3 protein: ASSRQGGNQPQH

CDR3 length: 12
J gene: TRBJ2-7
V gene: TRBV5-6
CDR3 protein: ASSLRGSFYKQY

CDR3 length: 11
J gene: TRBJ1-5
V gene: TRBV18
CDR3 protein: ASSPGSDQPQH

CDR3 length: 12
J gene: TRBJ1-5
V gene: TRBV6-5
CDR3 protein: ASSFTGENQPQH

CDR3 length: 14
J gene: TRBJ1-2
V gene: TRBV20-1
CDR3 protein: SASPPLEGENYGYT

CDR3 length: 10
J gene: TRBJ2-2
V gene: TRBV12-3/TRBV12-4
CDR3 protein: ASRRQHGELF

CDR3 length: 9
J gene: TRBJ1-3
V gene: TRBV18
CDR3 protein: ASSPGNTIY

CDR3 length: 10
J gene: TRBJ2-7
V gene: TRBV2
CDR3 protein: ASTSTSYEQY

CDR3 length: 12
J gene: TRBJ1-1
V gene: TRBV6-6
CDR3 protein: ASTRLGGPSEAF

CDR3 length: 10
J gene: TRBJ2-3
V gene: TRBV27
CDR3 protein: ASRKDTDTQY

CDR3 length: 14
J gene: TRBJ2-3
V gene: TRBV10-3
CDR3 protein: AISVGLAGATDTQY

CDR3 length: 10
J gene: TRBJ1-4
V gene: TRBV6-1
CDR3 protein: ASGPRREKLF

CDR3 length: 11
J gene: TRBJ2-7
V gene: TRBV5-6
CDR3 protein: ASSGMSGGWQY

CDR3 length: 9
J gene: TRBJ2-2
V gene: TRBV6-2/TRBV6-3
CDR3 protein: ASSPPGELF

CDR3 length: 13
J gene: TRBJ2-1
V gene: TRBV20-1
CDR3 protein: SARPFDRGGDEQF

CDR3 length: 12
J gene: TRBJ1-1
V gene: TRBV10-3
CDR3 protein: AISESQENTEAF

CDR3 length: 11
J gene: TRBJ2-7
V gene: TRBV13
CDR3 protein: ASSYDRGYEQY

CDR3 length: 12
J gene: TRBJ1-2
V gene: TRBV12-3/TRBV12-4
CDR3 protein: ASRGTGGRYGYT

CDR3 length: 15
J gene: TRBJ2-2
V gene: TRBV12-3/TRBV12-4
CDR3 protein: ASSTVWRSRGTGELF